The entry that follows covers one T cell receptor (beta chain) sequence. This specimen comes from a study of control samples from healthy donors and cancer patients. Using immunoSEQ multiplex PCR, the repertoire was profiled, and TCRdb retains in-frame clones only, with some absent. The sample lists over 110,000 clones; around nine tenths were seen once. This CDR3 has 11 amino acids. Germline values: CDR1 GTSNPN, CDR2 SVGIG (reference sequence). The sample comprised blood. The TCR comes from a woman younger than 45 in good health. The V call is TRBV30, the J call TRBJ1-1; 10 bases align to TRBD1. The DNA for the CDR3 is TGTGCGGGGACAGGGGCCACTGAAGCTTTCTTT. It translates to CAGTGATEAFF.